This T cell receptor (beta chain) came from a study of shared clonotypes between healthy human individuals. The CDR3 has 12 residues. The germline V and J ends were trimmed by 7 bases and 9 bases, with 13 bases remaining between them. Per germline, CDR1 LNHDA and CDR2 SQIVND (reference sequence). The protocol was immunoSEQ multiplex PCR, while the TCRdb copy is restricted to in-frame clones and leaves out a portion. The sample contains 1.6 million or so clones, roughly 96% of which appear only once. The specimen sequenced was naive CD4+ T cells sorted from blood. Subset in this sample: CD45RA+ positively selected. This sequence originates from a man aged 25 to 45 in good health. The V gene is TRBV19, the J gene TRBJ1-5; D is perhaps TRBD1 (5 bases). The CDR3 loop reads CASTNPGLPQHF. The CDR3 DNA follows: TGTGCCAGTACCAACCCAGGGCTGCCCCAGCATTTT.